This is a list of T cell receptor beta chains from one sample in a study of blood T cell repertoires in COVID-19. Profiling relied on immunoSEQ multiplex PCR, and the TCRdb table lists in-frame clones only, not all of them. The sample yields 110,000 or so clones, roughly 87% seen once. The sequenced sample consisted of peripheral blood. The source of these receptors is a human donor in a cohort sampled during active COVID-19. The CDR3 runs from the conserved cysteine through the conserved F or W. Fields, in order: D gene, clone size, V gene, J gene, CDR3 DNA, CDR3 protein. A D gene is named only where the DNA matches it firmly. Only some rows state a clone size, as once, few, many or a class for expanded clones.

TRBD1	NA	TRBV30	TRBJ1-4	TGTGCCTGGAGTGAACAGGGGGCAGCTAATGAAAAACTGTTTTTT	CAWSEQGAANEKLFF
TRBD2	NA	TRBV11-2	TRBJ2-5	TGTGCCAGCAGCTCCCCGGGACTAGCGGGAGGGCCGTTAAAGACCCAGTACTTC	CASSSPGLAGGPLKTQYF
NA	NA	TRBV25-1	TRBJ1-1	TGTGCCAGCACCAGGGAAGGTGAAGCTTTCTTT	CASTREGEAFF
TRBD2	NA	TRBV20-1	TRBJ2-5	TGCAGTGCTAGTGGTAGCGGGAGGGCTGAGACCCAGTACTTC	CSASGSGRAETQYF
TRBD1	NA	TRBV10-2	TRBJ1-3	TGCGCCAGCTCCAGGGGGCTTGATGGAAACACCATATATTTT	CASSRGLDGNTIYF
TRBD2	NA	TRBV3-1/TRBV3-2	TRBJ2-1	TGTGCCAGCAGCCAAGATCCGCGGGGGGGCCTCGATGAGCAGTTCTTC	CASSQDPRGGLDEQFF
NA	NA	TRBV5-1	TRBJ2-7	TGCGCCAGCAGCGACAGAACCTACGAGCAGTACTTC	CASSDRTYEQYF
NA	NA	TRBV24-1	TRBJ1-1	TGTGCCACGTATAGGGGGGGGGCGAACACTGAAGCTTTCTTT	CATYRGGANTEAFF
TRBD1	NA	TRBV7-6	TRBJ2-7	TGTGCCAGCACCCCGGGACAGGGCCTCGAGCAGTACTTC	CASTPGQGLEQYF
NA	NA	TRBV11-3	TRBJ2-3	TGTGCCAGCAGCCCCCGGACTCTACTAGGAGATACGCAGTATTTT	CASSPRTLLGDTQYF
TRBD1	NA	TRBV23-1	TRBJ1-2	TGCGCCAGCAGTCCGTTACCGACAGGGCGCGCTGGCTACACCTTC	CASSPLPTGRAGYTF
NA	NA	TRBV28	TRBJ2-5	TGTGCCAGCAGTTTGGGAGGATCCCAAGAGACCCAGTACTTC	CASSLGGSQETQYF
NA	NA	TRBV14	TRBJ2-7	TGTGCCAGCAGCCGCAGGGCAGGGTTTGGCGAGCAGTACTTC	CASSRRAGFGEQYF
NA	NA	TRBV13	TRBJ1-1	TGTGCCAGCAGCTTAGTTGGGGGCGCGAAGGCGTTTGAAGCTTTCTTT	CASSLVGGAKAFEAFF
NA	NA	TRBV5-1	TRBJ2-7	TGCGCCAGCAGTCCTGGGGGGTCCTACGAGCAGTACTTC	CASSPGGSYEQYF
NA	NA	TRBV9	TRBJ2-2	TGTGCCAGCAGCGTACTAGCCGCGGCGGCGAGGACCGGGGAGCTGTTTTTT	CASSVLAAAARTGELFF
TRBD1	few	TRBV27	TRBJ1-2	TGTGCCAGCAGTCTTGACCAGGGGGCGGGGGGCTACACCTTC	CASSLDQGAGGYTF
NA	NA	TRBV6-5	TRBJ1-1	TGTGCCAGCAGCCCGGTTGGTGCGAACACTGAAGCTTTCTTT	CASSPVGANTEAFF
NA	NA	TRBV18	TRBJ2-2	TGTGCCAGCTCACCCCAGGGGAACACCGGGGAGCTGTTTTTT	CASSPQGNTGELFF
NA	NA	TRBV20-1	TRBJ1-2	TGCAGTGCTAGAGCGGACTGGGGCTACACCTTC	CSARADWGYTF
TRBD1	NA	TRBV6-1	TRBJ1-2	TGTGCCAGCAGTGAGCAGGGGGCCGCGGGCTACACCTTC	CASSEQGAAGYTF
NA	NA	TRBV10-3	TRBJ2-7	TGTGCCATCAGTGAGGCACAGGGCCCCTACGAGCAGTACTTC	CAISEAQGPYEQYF
NA	NA	TRBV27	TRBJ1-4	TGTGCCAGCACCCGTAGGGAACCAGGACTCAATGAAAAACTGTTTTTT	CASTRREPGLNEKLFF
TRBD1	once	TRBV6-2/TRBV6-3	TRBJ1-2	TGTGCCAGCAGTTACTTGACAAAAAGGGACAGGGCGTGGTTGGGCTATGGCTACACCTTC	CASSYLTKRDRAWLGYGYTF
TRBD2	NA	TRBV5-5	TRBJ2-7	TGTGCCAGCAGCTTGGAAGCGGGAGTTGACGAGCAGTACTTC	CASSLEAGVDEQYF
NA	once	TRBV5-1	TRBJ1-2	TGCGCCAGCAGCCTTGACAGATCTAACTATGGCTACACCTTC	CASSLDRSNYGYTF
NA	NA	TRBV11-3	TRBJ2-7	TGTGCCAGCAGCAGAAGGAGCGCAACCTCCTACGAGCAGTACTTC	CASSRRSATSYEQYF
NA	NA	TRBV6-6	TRBJ2-7	TGTGCCAGCAGTTACCTACAGGGCTACGAGCAGTACTTC	CASSYLQGYEQYF
TRBD1	NA	TRBV7-2	TRBJ2-7	TGTGCCAGCAGCATGTTCGGGACAGTAGTTCCCTACGAGCAGTACTTC	CASSMFGTVVPYEQYF
NA	NA	TRBV6-5	TRBJ2-5	TGTGCCAGCAGTCCCAGACTAGGATCCAGAGAGACCCAGTACTTC	CASSPRLGSRETQYF
NA	NA	TRBV2	TRBJ1-1	TGTGCCAGTACTCCAACTGGGACACCTAACACTGAAGCTTTCTTT	CASTPTGTPNTEAFF
NA	NA	TRBV6-1	TRBJ1-6	TGTGCCAGCAGTGAAGCACAGGGCTATAATTCACCCCTCCACTTT	CASSEAQGYNSPLHF
TRBD1	NA	TRBV5-4	TRBJ1-3	TGTGCCAGCAGCCAGGACAGGGTTGTATCTGGAAACACCATATATTTT	CASSQDRVVSGNTIYF
NA	NA	TRBV7-9	TRBJ1-1	TGTGCCAGCACTCCGGACTCCCTACCTACTGAAGCTTTCTTT	CASTPDSLPTEAFF
TRBD2	NA	TRBV6-5	TRBJ2-7	TGTGCCAGCAGTCCACCTAGCGGGGGTCGCAACGAGCAGTACTTC	CASSPPSGGRNEQYF
NA	NA	TRBV29-1	TRBJ2-3	TGCAGCGTTGAAGTCCTGCGGGCCGGAGATACGCAGTATTTT	CSVEVLRAGDTQYF
NA	NA	TRBV6-5	TRBJ2-7	TGTGCCAGCAGTTTCCAGAGAGGGACCTACGAGCAGTACTTC	CASSFQRGTYEQYF
NA	NA	TRBV20-1	TRBJ1-1	TGCAGTGCCCAGGGGCCTTCTGAAGCTTTCTTT	CSAQGPSEAFF
NA	NA	TRBV1	TRBJ1-4	TGCACCAGCAGCCAAGTTCCTCACTTATTGACAGGCCCCACGGATTCGATGAAACTGTTTTTT	CTSSQVPHLLTGPTDSMKLFF
TRBD1	NA	TRBV19	TRBJ2-5	TGTGCCAGTAGGTTCCGGGACAGCCCGCAAGAGACCCAGTACTTC	CASRFRDSPQETQYF
TRBD2	NA	TRBV7-3	TRBJ2-1	TGTGCCAGCAGCCCCCGGGGGGTAGCGGGGGGGTCCCACAATGAGCAGTTCTTC	CASSPRGVAGGSHNEQFF
NA	NA	TRBV7-8	TRBJ2-1	TGTGCCAGCAGCCCCACGAGCCGGGGCAATGAGCAGTTCTTC	CASSPTSRGNEQFF
TRBD1	NA	TRBV28	TRBJ2-7	TGTGCCAGCAGTTTTAACACAGGGGTCTACGAGCAGTACTTC	CASSFNTGVYEQYF
TRBD1	NA	TRBV19	TRBJ2-4	TGTGCCAGTAGCCGGGACAGGGGAGCCAAAAACATTCAGTACTTC	CASSRDRGAKNIQYF
NA	NA	TRBV12-3/TRBV12-4	TRBJ2-7	TGTGCCAGCAGTTTAGGACTAGTCGAGCAGTACTTC	CASSLGLVEQYF
NA	NA	TRBV18	TRBJ2-2	TGTGCCAGCTCTCGGGACAACTCGCCCGGGGAGCTGTTTTTT	CASSRDNSPGELFF
TRBD1	NA	TRBV29-1	TRBJ1-2	TGCAGCGTCCTACTGACAGGGGGTAGAGGCTACACCTTC	CSVLLTGGRGYTF
TRBD1	NA	TRBV11-2	TRBJ2-7	TGTGCCAGCAGCCTACAGGGGGCATTCGCCTACGAGCAGTACTTC	CASSLQGAFAYEQYF
NA	NA	TRBV5-4	TRBJ2-7	TGTGCCAGCAGCTTGGACAGGTCGCGGGAGCAGTACTTC	CASSLDRSREQYF
TRBD1	NA	TRBV5-1	TRBJ2-7	TGCGCCAGCAGGGGGGACAGTTCCTACGAGCAGTACTTC	CASRGDSSYEQYF
NA	NA	TRBV5-4	TRBJ2-2	TGTGCCAGCAGCTTGGCCGGGGGAAACACCGGGGAGCTGTTTTTT	CASSLAGGNTGELFF
NA	NA	TRBV6-5	TRBJ1-3	TGTGCCAGCAGGGACAGTTCCTCTGGAAACACCATATATTTT	CASRDSSSGNTIYF
NA	NA	TRBV19	TRBJ2-3	TGTGCCAGTAGTATTGACAGCAACACAGATACGCAGTATTTT	CASSIDSNTDTQYF
NA	few	TRBV4-1	TRBJ2-7	TGCGCCAGCAGCCAAGATCCACAGGGCTACGAGCAGTACTTC	CASSQDPQGYEQYF